One sample yielded the 17 T cell receptor beta chains listed below, sequenced in a study of CD8+CD57+ T cells in acquired aplastic anemia. It was patients with CD8+CD57+ cell expansion by flow cytometry who were chosen for sequencing. The study profiled TCR beta VDJ and CDR3 using genomic DNA as template. From the reads, TCRdb called clonotypes with MiXCR, one entry per CDR3 protein. The sample records 150,000 to 170,000 distinct CDR3 sequences, about 52% being singletons. The sequencing sample was made of sorted CD4+, CD8+, or CD8+CD57+ T cells (not recorded which) from PBMCs. Receptor source: a human donor with aplastic anemia.

This sequence joins TRBV25-1 and TRBJ2-5; no clear D. This CDR3 contains 13 residues. Looked up from germline, CDR1 is MGHDK and CDR2 is SYGVNS. V lost 5 bases to trimming and J lost 4 bases, with 11 bases between them. This CDR3 is CASSLPPVETQYF. CDR3 DNA: TGTGCCAGCAGTTTACCGCCCGTAGAGACCCAGTACTTC.

In this sample, this clonotype turned up many times. This chain links TRBV15 with TRBJ1-1; the D is unclear. V was clipped by 0 bases and J by 4 bases, with 12 bases between them. The CDR3 runs 15 residues. The germline V gene has CDR1 LNHNV and CDR2 YYDKDF (reference sequence). The CDR3 reads CATSRDRRRATEAFF. Here the CDR3 DNA reads TGTGCCACCAGCAGAGATCGGAGGAGGGCCACTGAAGCTTTCTTT. The entire variable domain, with the rest obtained from reference TRBV15 and TRBJ1-1, is as follows: DAMVIQNPRYQVTQFGKPVTLSCSQTLNHNVMYWYQQKSSQAPKLLFHYYDKDFNNEADTPDNFQSRRPNTSFCFLDIRSPGLGDTAMYLCATSRDRRRATEAFFGQGTRLTVV.

The rearrangement joins TRBV7-2 to TRBJ2-7, with 7 bases matching TRBD1. This CDR3 is 15 amino acids long. Germline values: CDR1 SGHTA, CDR2 FQGNSA. The ends lost 2 bases at V and 3 bases at J; junction bases unmatched: 7. The CDR3 protein is CASSLLGTASYEQYF. The CDR3 DNA follows: TGTGCCAGCAGCTTATTGGGGACAGCGAGCTACGAGCAGTACTTC. The full variable domain, its missing parts supplied by reference TRBV7-2 and TRBJ2-7, is GAGVSQSPSNKVTEKGKDVELRCDPISGHTALYWYRQSLGQGLEFLIYFQGNSAPDKSGLPSDRFSAERTGGSVSTLTIQRTQQEDSAVYLCASSLLGTASYEQYFGPGTRLTVT.

This clonotype was found a few times. The rearrangement uses TRBV10-3 and TRBJ2-2; D not resolved. Germline V gene data show CDR1 as ENHRY and CDR2 as SYGVKD. V dropped 3 bases and J dropped 6 bases, with 2 bases sitting between them. This CDR3 contains 11 residues. In nucleotides, the CDR3 is TGTGCCATCAGTGACGCCGGGGAGCTGTTTTTT. Residues: CAISDAGELFF.

The gene calls are TRBV20-1 and TRBJ2-2; TRBD1 matches 8 bases. V trimming: 0 bases; J trimming: 3 bases; junction bases outside the gene matches: 6. The CDR3 length is 16 residues. Germline-derived CDR1 and CDR2 are DFQATT and SNEGSKA (reference sequence). CDR3 DNA sequence: TGCAGTGCTAGAGACCAGGAGACAGGGGACACCGGGGAGCTGTTTTTT. This codes for CSARDQETGDTGELFF.

The chain employs TRBV24-1 and TRBJ2-5, with a tentative D call TRBD1 (6 bases). Germline CDR1 is KGHDR and CDR2 is SFDVKD. The CDR3 sequence is 15 residues long. V lost 5 bases to trimming and J lost 3 bases, with 15 bases between them. The CDR3 is CATSGTPGQEETQYF. The DNA for the CDR3 is TGTGCCACCAGTGGAACTCCGGGACAAGAAGAGACCCAGTACTTC.

The V gene is TRBV15, the J gene TRBJ1-1, with 9 nucleotides matching TRBD1. Germline lookup yields CDR1 LNHNV and CDR2 YYDKDF (reference sequence). This CDR3 is 16 amino acids long. V dropped 3 bases and J dropped 1; count of bases not matched to a gene: 6. The CDR3 region has the DNA TGTGCCACCAGCAGCAGACAGGGGGAAACGAACACTGAAGCTTTCTTT. As protein: CATSSRQGETNTEAFF.

This chain connects TRBV2 to TRBJ1-5, with D unresolved. This CDR3 has 13 amino acids. CDR1 is SNHLY and CDR2 is FYNNEI in the germline V gene. With 6 bases removed from V and 0 bases from J, the gap between germline ends came to 6 bases. The CDR3 region is CASRGYSNQPQHF. CDR3 nucleotides: TGTGCCAGCAGGGGATATAGCAATCAGCCCCAGCATTTT.

Here the CDR3 DNA reads TGTGCCACCAGCAGAGGTAGTTCGACAGTTCCCGAGCAGTACTTC. Protein sequence: CATSRGSSTVPEQYF. The chain combines TRBV15 with TRBJ2-7, with D tentatively TRBD1 (5 bases). V was trimmed by 1 base and J by 6 bases, leaving 16 bases between them. The CDR3 spans 15 residues. Germline-derived CDR1 and CDR2 are LNHNV and YYDKDF (reference sequence). The entire variable domain, with the rest obtained from reference TRBV15 and TRBJ2-7, is as follows: DAMVIQNPRYQVTQFGKPVTLSCSQTLNHNVMYWYQQKSSQAPKLLFHYYDKDFNNEADTPDNFQSRRPNTSFCFLDIRSPGLGDTAMYLCATSRGSSTVPEQYFGPGTRLTVT.

With respect to this clonotype: A clone one base away is much larger, so this may be a read error. This chain uses TRBV7-7 with TRBJ2-2; TRBD2 is a possible D gene (6 bases). The germline gives CDR1 SSHAT, CDR2 FNYEAQ (reference sequence). The CDR3 runs to 15 residues. The chain's CDR3 is CASGSAWGSAGELFF. The CDR3, as DNA: TGTGCTAGCGGATCCGCTTGGGGTAGCGCCGGGGAGCTGTTTTTT.

V and J are TRBV6-5 and TRBJ1-6; D not resolved. In germline, CDR1 is MNHEY, CDR2 SVGAGI. The CDR3 length is 17 residues. Trimming took off 2 bases at V and 4 bases at J, with 15 bases between the two ends. CDR3 sequence reads: CASSYLVASDYNSPLHF. CDR3 in DNA: TGTGCCAGCAGTTACCTCGTTGCTTCAGATTATAATTCACCCCTCCACTTT.

The chain combines TRBV25-1 with TRBJ2-5; TRBD2 aligns across 10 bases. The germline V gene encodes CDR1 MGHDK and CDR2 SYGVNS. The CDR3 extends over 16 amino acids. J was trimmed by 1 base and V by 4 bases; bases with no gene match: 6. CDR3 DNA: TGTGCCAGCAGTGTAAGGACTAGCGGTACCCAAGAGACCCAGTACTTC. This codes for CASSVRTSGTQETQYF. Based on the CDR3 plus reference TRBV25-1 and TRBJ2-5, the full variable domain is EADIYQTPRYLVIGTGKKITLECSQTMGHDKMYWYQQDPGMELHLIHYSYGVNSTEKGDLSSESTVSRIRTEHFPLTLESARPSHTSQYLCASSVRTSGTQETQYFGPGTRLLVL.

This clonotype was detected many times. The J gene is TRBJ1-1, the V gene TRBV6-4; D gene ambiguous. CDR1 is MRHNA and CDR2 is SNTAGT in the germline V gene. This CDR3 contains 13 residues. The ends were cut back, 3 bases at V and 6 bases at J, with 11 bases in the middle. CDR3 DNA sequence: TGTGCCAGCAGTGATGGAGGGTTCGCTGAAGCTTTCTTT. Its translation: CASSDGGFAEAFF.

This clonotype was observed a few times. A much bigger clone sits one base away, suggesting this may be a read error. The V call is TRBV14, the J call TRBJ2-1; TRBD1 might be the D (6 bases). Trimming took 4 bases from V and 9 from J, leaving 19 bases between them. Germline values: CDR1 SGHDN, CDR2 FVKESK. This CDR3 has 15 amino acids. The CDR3 DNA is TGTGCCAGCAGCCCCCACAGGGTAGCCGACAGTGAGCAGTTCTTC. Amino acid sequence: CASSPHRVADSEQFF.

Comment on this clonotype: With a much larger clone just one base away, this may be a read error. As the CDR3 is not closed by the conserved phenylalanine or tryptophan, this likely results from a read error. The DNA is left out, because the CDR3 cannot be placed on it with certainty; the CDR3 is given as TCRdb lists it. The chain joins TRBV13 to TRBJ1-2; TRBD1, the table's D call, lacks a check against the DNA. Germline lookup yields CDR1 PRHDT and CDR2 FYEKMQ (reference sequence). The CDR3 spans 13 amino acids, including both terminal residues. The CDR3 sequence: CASSPGQGAEGTL.

This clonotype was observed a handful of times. The chain has TRBV6-5 and TRBJ2-7; TRBD1 matches 9 bases. From germline, CDR1 is MNHEY and CDR2 SVGAGI. V gave up 2 bases and J gave up 3 bases; unmatched junction bases: 2. The CDR3 extends over 14 amino acids. The CDR3 sequence: CASSYGTGLYEQYF. Here the CDR3 DNA reads TGTGCCAGCAGTTACGGGACAGGGCTCTACGAGCAGTACTTC.

Of note for this clonotype: One end of the junction does not line up with germline, which may come from a read error. The chain combines TRBV19 with TRBJ1-5, with D possibly matching TRBD1 (5 bases). The CDR3 runs to 15 residues. Germline CDR1 is LNHDA and CDR2 is SQIVND (reference sequence). The CDR3: CASSIAQGPNQPHHF. The CDR3 DNA reads as TGTGCCAGTAGTATAGCGCAGGGACCAAATCAGCCCCATCATTTT. Full variable domain (remainder filled in from reference TRBV19 and TRBJ1-5): DGGITQSPKYLFRKEGQNVTLSCEQNLNHDAMYWYRQDPGQGLRLIYYSQIVNDFQKGDIAEGYSVSREKKESFPLTVTSAQKNPTAFYLCASSIAQGPNQPHHFGDGTRLSIL.